This T cell receptor beta chain was found in a study of blood T cell repertoires in COVID-19. Whole-study context: PBMCs, B-cell-depleted T cells, or T cells were the source of the cDNA or gDNA that made up the material.

Original data processing: For nucleated cells, counts were estimated from reference gene primer amplification. This table comes from immunoSEQ multiplex PCR, and its TCRdb copy is limited to in-frame clones, with some not included. V and J calls and clone size are as listed in that table; D and trimming were resolved from the DNA. The table shows fewer than 450,000 clones, with 88% occurring only once. V lost 5 bases to trimming and J lost 5 bases; unmatched junction nucleotides: 14. Per germline, CDR1 MNHEY and CDR2 SMNVEV (reference sequence). This CDR3 has 16 amino acids. Participant-reported clinical history was the basis for cohort assignment.

The chain recombines TRBV27 with TRBJ1-2; 7 bases fit TRBD1. The receptor comes from a woman aged 18-29 years who had recovered from COVID-19. The sequencing input was PBMCs or T cells enriched from blood (not recorded which). The CDR3 coding sequence is TGTGCCAGCAGTCCCACCCCTCTCCAGGGGGAGTATGGCTACACCTTC. Residues: CASSPTPLQGEYGYTF.